This TCR beta chain was identified during a study of control samples from healthy donors and cancer patients. The CDR3 runs to 16 residues. The germline V gene has CDR1 SGHAT and CDR2 FQNNGV. Trimming left V 3 bases short and J 1 base short, with 12 bases between. This clone was detected a few times. Generated by immunoSEQ multiplex PCR, the TCRdb table keeps only in-frame clones and is missing some. The sample shows about 190,000 clones, roughly nine tenths of them seen only once. The clonotype was recovered from a man younger than 45 in good health. V is TRBV11-2 and J is TRBJ2-2, with D possibly TRBD2 on 6 matching bases. Source material: blood. CDR3 sequence: CASSFVGGMNTGELFF. The CDR3 region has the DNA TGTGCCAGCAGCTTTGTCGGCGGGATGAACACCGGGGAGCTGTTTTTT.